The 29 T cell receptor beta chains presented below share a single source sample, sequenced in a study of sequential checkpoint blockade in melanoma (dated by TCRdb to the late 2010s). Library construction relied on the immunoSEQ multiplex PCR assay. TCRdb re-hosts the immuneACCESS table, in-frame sequences only. Its copies lack some clones; in the studies checked, an unresolved V gene accounts for under half of them, and the cause for the rest is not known. Recorded for this sample are about 20,000 clones; 55% to 80% of them occurred a single time. The ten top clones hold 21% of the sample. The sample's treatment or condition label, in plain terms: randomized to nivolumab then ipilimumab (arm A) or the reverse (arm B). The specimen comprised CD8+ T cells sorted from blood (inferred from file names), sampled from a patient given nivolumab and ipilimumab in sequence. Source of these receptors: a human donor with melanoma.

The chain uses TRBV7-3 and TRBJ2-7; TRBD2 matches 11 bases. The CDR3 sequence is 15 residues long. The V gene end was trimmed by 5 bases and the J gene end by 4 bases; junction bases not matched to a gene: 7. Per germline, CDR1 SGHTA and CDR2 FQGTGA. The CDR3, as DNA: TGTGCCAGCAGCCAACTAGCGGGGGAGCGGTACGAGCAGTACTTC. Its protein product is CASSQLAGERYEQYF.

The chain carries TRBV7-9 and TRBJ2-7; 11 positions agree with TRBD1. CDR3 length: 15 amino acids. Germline V gene data show CDR1 as SEHNR and CDR2 as FQNEAQ (reference sequence). Trimming at V came to 5 bases and at J to 4 bases, leaving 7 bases not matched to a gene. The CDR3 reads CASSPAGTGGYEQYF. CDR3 in DNA: TGTGCCAGCAGCCCGGCCGGGACAGGGGGTTACGAGCAGTACTTC.

This clone was seen once. The chain has TRBV9 and TRBJ2-3; 12 nucleotides match TRBD2. The CDR3 spans 16 residues. V shed 0 bases and J 4 bases; nucleotides not matched to a gene: 3. Looked up from germline, CDR1 is SGDLS and CDR2 is YYNGEE. The CDR3 spells CASSVGLAGASDTQYF. CDR3 sequence (DNA): TGTGCCAGCAGCGTAGGACTAGCGGGGGCCTCAGATACGCAGTATTTT.

The chain has TRBV7-9 and TRBJ1-1; D gene uncertain. Deletions cut 2 bases from V and 1 base from J, with 11 bases between. CDR1 and CDR2 from the germline V gene are SEHNR and FQNEAQ (reference sequence). The length of the CDR3 is 15 residues. In DNA form, the CDR3 reads TGTGCCAGCAGCTTAAAGGGCAGCGGGAACACTGAAGCTTTCTTT. Amino acid sequence: CASSLKGSGNTEAFF.

Sample share makes this clone medium-sized. This chain connects TRBV14 to TRBJ1-5, with D hard to call. CDR1 SGHDN and CDR2 FVKESK come from the germline V gene. This CDR3 comprises 12 residues. Trimming took off 1 base at V and 9 bases at J, with 7 bases between the two ends. CDR3: CASSQASGPQHF. The CDR3 bases are TGTGCCAGCAGCCAAGCCTCAGGGCCCCAGCATTTT.

V is TRBV6-1 and J is TRBJ1-4; 8 positions agree with TRBD1. The V gene end was trimmed by 5 bases and the J gene end by 5 bases; junction bases not matched to a gene: 7. This CDR3 region has 15 residues. CDR1 is MNHNS and CDR2 is SASEGT in the germline V gene. Written as DNA, the CDR3 is TGTGCCAGCAGTCCCTATACAGGGGGGAATGAAAAACTGTTTTTT. Protein: CASSPYTGGNEKLFF.

The genes are TRBV6-5 and TRBJ2-3; TRBD2 matches at 8 bases. Germline V gives CDR1 MNHEY, CDR2 SVGAGI. This CDR3 contains 15 residues. The V gene end was trimmed by 5 bases and the J gene end by 4 bases; junction bases not matched to a gene: 8. The CDR3 nucleotides are TGTGCCAGCAGTACACTAGCGGAGGGATCAGATACGCAGTATTTT. Its translation: CASSTLAEGSDTQYF.

The rearrangement uses TRBV11-3 and TRBJ1-2, with 9 bases identical to TRBD1. CDR1 and CDR2 (germline): SGHNT, YENEEA. J gave up 4 bases and V 2 bases, and 5 bases lay outside the gene matches. This CDR3 is built from 15 residues. The CDR3 protein is CASSLSGTGSYGYTF. The CDR3 nucleotides read TGTGCCAGCAGCTTATCCGGGACAGGGAGCTATGGCTACACCTTC.

In its sample, this clone was seen once. This chain connects TRBV15 to TRBJ1-5, with a weak D call TRBD1 (6 bases). The CDR3 extends over 16 amino acids. Germline CDR1 and CDR2: LNHNV and YYDKDF (reference sequence). V was pared by 0 bases and J by 3 bases, with 12 bases between. The CDR3 nucleotides read TGTGCCACCAGCAGAGAGGCAGGGGTGGACAATCAGCCCCAGCATTTT. This sequence encodes CATSREAGVDNQPQHF.

This clone was seen only a few times. The chain couples TRBV6-5 to TRBJ2-7; 7 nucleotides align to TRBD1. J was trimmed by 5 bases and V by 6 bases; bases with no gene match: 10. Germline V gene lookup returns CDR1 MNHEY and CDR2 SVGAGI. The CDR3 loop spans 14 amino acids. In nucleotides, the CDR3 is TGTGCCAGCAGCCAGGGGGTATCGGGCCACGAGCAGTACTTC. This sequence encodes CASSQGVSGHEQYF.

The chain employs TRBV15 and TRBJ2-5; D might be TRBD1 (5 bases). The CDR3 is made up of 13 amino acids. The V end lost 3 bases, the J end lost 5 bases, and 10 bases lay between the germline ends. Germline lookup yields CDR1 LNHNV and CDR2 YYDKDF (reference sequence). CDR3 bases: TGTGCCACCAGCAGGGCAGGGTACGAGACCCAGTACTTC. This encodes CATSRAGYETQYF.

This clone was seen more than once but under ten times. V gene TRBV15 combines with J gene TRBJ2-5; a possible D gene is TRBD1 (5 bases). The germline CDR1 and CDR2 sequences are LNHNV and YYDKDF (reference sequence). The CDR3 loop spans 15 amino acids. The V end lost 0 bases, the J end lost 2 bases, and 10 bases lay between the germline ends. The CDR3 DNA reads as TGTGCCACCAGCAGAGATGGGGCGGAACAAGAGACCCAGTACTTC. Protein: CATSRDGAEQETQYF.

The genes are TRBV7-9 and TRBJ2-7; 9 bases agree with TRBD2. The germline V gene encodes CDR1 SEHNR and CDR2 FQNEAQ (reference sequence). Trimming cost V 5 bases and J 6 bases; bases outside gene matches: 11. This CDR3 is built from 15 residues. The CDR3 bases are TGTGCCAGCAGCCCGACCGGGACTAGCCTAGGCGAGCAGTACTTC. As protein: CASSPTGTSLGEQYF.

This rearrangement joins TRBV11-3 to TRBJ1-4; D is unclear. V was cut by 1 base and J by 7 bases, with 10 bases left in between. This CDR3 contains 14 residues. Germline CDR1 SGHNT, CDR2 YENEEA. CDR3 residues: CASSLAAWSEKLFF. DNA of the CDR3: TGTGCCAGCAGCTTAGCAGCCTGGAGTGAAAAACTGTTTTTT.

The gene calls are TRBV7-9 and TRBJ2-7; 10 bases map to TRBD2. The germline CDR1 and CDR2 sequences are SEHNR and FQNEAQ (reference sequence). The CDR3 spans 15 residues. V was clipped by 3 bases and J by 2 bases; unmatched bases: 4. CDR3 residues: CASSFSGLAAYEQYF. The CDR3 DNA reads as TGTGCCAGCAGCTTCTCCGGACTAGCGGCCTACGAGCAGTACTTC.

This sequence joins TRBV2 and TRBJ2-7; tentatively, D is TRBD2 (6 bases). The CDR3 has 12 residues. V shed 4 bases and J shed 5 bases, with 9 bases lying between them. Germline CDR1 is SNHLY and CDR2 is FYNNEI. CDR3 sequence (DNA): TGTGCCAGCAGTGTCGGGGGAGACGAGCAGTACTTC. It codes for CASSVGGDEQYF. Using reference TRBV2 and TRBJ2-7 for the parts outside the CDR3, the full variable domain is EPEVTQTPSHQVTQMGQEVILRCVPISNHLYFYWYRQILGQKVEFLVSFYNNEISEKSEIFDDQFSVERPDGSNFTLKIRSTKLEDSAMYFCASSVGGDEQYFGPGTRLTVT.

V gene TRBV7-9 combines with J gene TRBJ1-5, with D perhaps matching TRBD1 (5 bases). The germline V and J ends were trimmed by 0 bases and 8 bases, with 11 bases remaining between them. The CDR3 sequence is 14 residues long. Germline V gene data show CDR1 as SEHNR and CDR2 as FQNEAQ (reference sequence). The CDR3 DNA sequence: TGTGCCAGCAGCTTAGCGGGGGGGGATGAGCCCCAGCATTTT. The encoded protein is CASSLAGGDEPQHF. Looking up the rest from reference TRBV7-9 and TRBJ1-5 gives the full variable domain: DTGVSQNPRHKITKRGQNVTFRCDPISEHNRLYWYRQTLGQGPEFLTYFQNEAQLEKSRLLSDRFSAERPKGSFSTLEIQRTEQGDSAMYLCASSLAGGDEPQHFGDGTRLSIL.

The table lists this clone with a few counts. The chain has TRBV7-9 and TRBJ1-1; TRBD1 agrees at 9 bases. The germline V gene has CDR1 SEHNR and CDR2 FQNEAQ (reference sequence). This CDR3 has 14 residues. V lost 5 bases and J lost 5; bases outside the gene matches: 6. CDR3 coding DNA: TGTGCCAGCAGCCCCGGGACAGGGAGGACTGAAGCTTTCTTT. Protein product: CASSPGTGRTEAFF.

This chain links TRBV30 with TRBJ2-7; unclear D gene. The length of the CDR3 is 10 residues. Trimming shortened V by 5 bases and J by 3 bases, and 5 bases separated the two germline ends. Germline V gene sequence: CDR1 GTSNPN, CDR2 SVGIG (reference sequence). CDR3 sequence reads: CAWGVYEQYF. The DNA of the CDR3 is TGTGCCTGGGGAGTCTACGAGCAGTACTTC.

The chain's CDR3 is CASSLGQGARGNTIYF. In DNA form, the CDR3 reads TGTGCCAGCAGCCTGGGACAGGGGGCGCGGGGAAACACCATATATTTT. The chain carries TRBV5-6 and TRBJ1-3; 12 nucleotides line up with TRBD1. CDR1 is SGHDT, CDR2 YYEEEE, per germline. Germline trimming cut 4 bases from V and 4 bases from J; bases unmatched to any gene: 6. This CDR3 is built from 16 residues.

V and J are TRBV21-1 and TRBJ2-5; no DNA check was done on the table's D call, TRBD1. The DNA end lines up better with TRBJ2-7; the J call may be wrong. TRBV21-1 is a pseudogene segment. There are 14 residues in the CDR3. The CDR3 region is CASSKPGTGNEQYF. In DNA, the CDR3 is TGTGCCAGCAGCAAGCCAGGGACAGGGAACGAGCAGTACTTC.

The gene calls are TRBV5-6 and TRBJ2-7, with 13 bases identical to TRBD2. The CDR3 loop spans 15 amino acids. The trim removed 3 bases at V and 5 bases at J, leaving 5 bases unmatched. Germline CDR1 reads SGHDT; CDR2 reads YYEEEE. CDR3 region: CASSYGLAGADEQYF. DNA of the CDR3: TGTGCCAGCAGCTACGGACTAGCGGGAGCGGACGAGCAGTACTTC.

Details on this clone: Other DNA variants within this sample encode the same CDR3. J is TRBJ2-7 and V is TRBV5-1; 10 nucleotides agree with TRBD1. This CDR3 comprises 15 residues. The germline V gene encodes CDR1 SGHRS and CDR2 YFSETQ. V was clipped by 2 bases and J by 5 bases; unmatched bases: 7. CDR3 DNA: TGCGCCAGCAGCTTAAAAGGACAGGGGGTCCACGAGCAGTACTTC. Protein: CASSLKGQGVHEQYF.

J is TRBJ1-2 and V is TRBV14, with 7 bases lining up with TRBD1. The CDR3 is 13 amino acids. Trimming took 4 bases from V and 5 from J; bases not matched to a gene: 4. CDR1 and CDR2 from the germline V gene are SGHDN and FVKESK. CDR3 residues: CASSLTGFYGYTF. DNA for the CDR3: TGTGCCAGCAGCCTGACAGGGTTTTATGGCTACACCTTC.

The V call is TRBV28, the J call TRBJ2-1; TRBD2 agrees at 10 bases. This CDR3 has 12 amino acids. Looked up from germline, CDR1 is MDHEN and CDR2 is SYDVKM. V lost 8 bases, J lost 7 bases, and 2 bases stayed unmatched. This CDR3 reads CASLAGDNEQFF. In nucleotides, the CDR3 is TGTGCCAGCCTAGCGGGAGATAATGAGCAGTTCTTC.

The chain combines TRBV2 with TRBJ1-4; D not certain. CDR3 length equals 14 residues. From germline, CDR1 is SNHLY and CDR2 FYNNEI. V shed 3 bases and J shed 0 bases, with 5 bases lying between them. The CDR3: CASSDGATNEKLFF. CDR3 DNA: TGTGCCAGCAGTGACGGTGCAACTAATGAAAAACTGTTTTTT.

The V and J genes are TRBV10-2 and TRBJ2-7; D is undetermined. Germline V lookup: CDR1 WSHSY, CDR2 SAAADI. The CDR3 extends over 12 amino acids. Deletions cut 4 bases from V and 5 bases from J, with 9 bases between. In nucleotides, the CDR3 is TGCGCCAGCAGTGCAGGTCAGAACGAGCAGTACTTC. Its translation is CASSAGQNEQYF.

The CDR3 loop is CASSLSLAGANEQFF. For the CDR3, the DNA is TGTGCCAGCAGTTTATCGCTAGCGGGCGCCAATGAGCAGTTCTTC. The genes are TRBV27 and TRBJ2-1; 8 bases align to TRBD2. CDR3 size: 15 residues. Germline loops: CDR1 MNHEY, CDR2 SMNVEV (reference sequence). Unmatched junction bases numbered 4, after V lost 0 bases and J lost 6 bases.

The chain joins TRBV12-5 to TRBJ2-7; 12 bases are a match to TRBD2. With 1 base clipped from V and 2 bases from J, the junction kept 0 bases outside the gene matches. This CDR3 spans 15 amino acids. CDR1 LGHNT and CDR2 FRNRAP come from the germline V gene. The CDR3 DNA reads as TGTGCTAGTGGTTTGGCTAGCGGGAGGGCCTACGAGCAGTACTTC. This encodes CASGLASGRAYEQYF.